The 17 T cell receptor beta chains presented below share a single source sample, sequenced in a study of T cell responses to AZD1222 COVID-19 vaccine (dated by TCRdb to the early 2020s). Library prep was done by the immunoSEQ multiplex PCR assay. TCRdb mirrors the immuneACCESS table, restricted to in-frame sequences. Some clones are absent from its copies; in checked studies, under half trace to an unresolved V gene, and the reason for the others is unknown. The sample profile shows approximately 180,000 clones; more than 70% of them were found once. Roughly 27% of the sample goes to the ten largest clones. Interpreted using the paper, the time point label stands for: about 28 days (+/-7) after the second vaccine dose. Sequencing was performed on peripheral blood, taken 28 days after the second AZD1222 dose. These receptors all come from an adult who received the AZD1222 COVID-19 vaccine.

The chain employs TRBV24-1 and TRBJ1-2; D not resolved. The germline CDR1 and CDR2 sequences are KGHDR and SFDVKD. V was trimmed by 4 bases and J by 3 bases, leaving 5 bases between them. The CDR3 length is 12 residues. The CDR3 nucleotides read TGTGCCACCAGTGAGGAAGACTATGGCTACACCTTC. This gives the protein CATSEEDYGYTF.

This rearrangement joins TRBV9 to TRBJ1-4; D not certain. The V end was cut by 0 bases, the J end by 0 bases, with 6 bases between. The CDR3 length is 15 residues. Germline loops: CDR1 SGDLS, CDR2 YYNGEE. CDR3 residues: CASSVAGATNEKLFF. In DNA form, the CDR3 reads TGTGCCAGCAGCGTAGCCGGGGCAACTAATGAAAAACTGTTTTTT.

This chain connects TRBV30 to TRBJ2-1; D gene ambiguous. The CDR3 consists of 13 residues. The V and J ends lost 3 bases and 3 bases respectively, with 9 bases between them. Germline V gives CDR1 GTSNPN, CDR2 SVGIG (reference sequence). In DNA, the CDR3 is TGTGCCTGGAGCGATGACCACTACAATGAGCAGTTCTTC. Its protein is CAWSDDHYNEQFF.

The chain employs TRBV18 and TRBJ2-3, with D tentatively TRBD2 (5 bases). V dropped 3 bases and J dropped 3 bases, with 13 bases sitting between them. Germline assignment: CDR1 KGHSH and CDR2 LQKENI. This CDR3 is 15 amino acids long. CDR3 region: CASSPWEGSTDTQYF. CDR3 in DNA: TGTGCCAGCTCACCCTGGGAAGGGAGTACAGATACGCAGTATTTT.

This clone was counted a single time. An end of the junction differs from the germline gene, which may be a read error. V usage is TRBV3-1 (or the pseudogene TRBV3-2) and J usage is TRBJ2-7; 11 nucleotides match TRBD1. The CDR3 is 14 amino acids. Germline V CDR1 and CDR2: LGHDT, YNNKEL (reference sequence). The CDR3 spells CASSPGQGGLPIVF. The CDR3 nucleotides read TGTGCCAGCAGCCCGGGACAGGGGGGACTCCCTATTGTATTC.

Only a few counts were recorded for this clone. The CDR3 DNA sequence: TGTGCCAGCAGCTTAGCGGTGGGGTATACTAATGAAAAACTGTTTTTT. Translation: CASSLAVGYTNEKLFF. The V gene is TRBV7-9, the J gene TRBJ1-4; D not resolved. The CDR3 extends over 16 amino acids. Deletions cut 0 bases from V and 2 bases from J, with 10 bases between. CDR1 and CDR2 (germline): SEHNR, FQNEAQ (reference sequence).

This chain connects TRBV7-2 to TRBJ2-7, with 10 bases lining up with TRBD1. Germline-derived CDR1 and CDR2 are SGHTA and FQGNSA. This CDR3 is built from 14 residues. V trimming: 7 bases; J trimming: 5 bases; junction bases outside the gene matches: 8. The DNA of the CDR3 is TGTGCCAGCACTCTGGGGGACAGGGGCCACGAGCAGTACTTC. It yields the protein CASTLGDRGHEQYF.

The chain joins TRBV5-1 to TRBJ2-7; the D is unclear. The CDR3 is made up of 14 amino acids. The germline V and J ends were trimmed by 0 bases and 0 bases, with 7 bases remaining between them. CDR1 is SGHRS and CDR2 is YFSETQ in the germline V gene. CDR3 in DNA: TGCGCCAGCAGCTTGGCTGTAAGCTCCTACGAGCAGTACTTC. Translated, it gives CASSLAVSSYEQYF.

The rearrangement joins TRBV28 to TRBJ2-7; 9 nucleotides match TRBD2. V trimming: 4 bases; J trimming: 3 bases; junction bases outside the gene matches: 4. CDR3 size: 14 residues. CDR1 and CDR2 from the germline V gene are MDHEN and SYDVKM. CDR3 in DNA: TGTGCCAGCAGTTACCCTAGCGGGATCTACGAGCAGTACTTC. It translates to CASSYPSGIYEQYF.

V gene TRBV7-9 combines with J gene TRBJ1-5, with 8 positions matching TRBD1. The V segment lost 0 bases and the J segment 6 bases; nucleotides outside the gene matches: 10. The CDR3 is 17 residues long. Per germline, CDR1 SEHNR and CDR2 FQNEAQ (reference sequence). CDR3 sequence (DNA): TGTGCCAGCAGCTTAGCGCGTTTCGACAGGGGCTCTCAGCCCCAGCATTTT. Translation: CASSLARFDRGSQPQHF.

This sequence joins TRBV7-3 and TRBJ2-3; TRBD2 matches 9 bases. CDR1 SGHTA and CDR2 FQGTGA come from the germline V gene. This CDR3 spans 18 amino acids. J gave up 0 bases and V 1 base, and 8 bases lay outside the gene matches. The CDR3 region has the DNA TGTGCCAGCAGCTTAAGAGGCGCTAGCGGGACTAGCACAGATACGCAGTATTTT. It codes for CASSLRGASGTSTDTQYF. The full variable domain, completed using reference TRBV7-3 and TRBJ2-3, is GAGVSQTPSNKVTEKGKYVELRCDPISGHTALYWYRQSLGQGPEFLIYFQGTGAADDSGLPNDRFFAVRPEGSVSTLKIQRTERGDSAVYLCASSLRGASGTSTDTQYFGPGTRLTVL.

This sequence joins TRBV29-1 and TRBJ1-2, with 11 bases that match TRBD1. The CDR3 has 15 amino acids. CDR1 is SQVTM and CDR2 is ANQGSEA in the germline V gene. J lost 0 bases, V lost 3 bases, and 3 bases had no gene match. CDR3 bases: TGCAGCGTTGAGGTGGGACAGGGGGCTAACTATGGCTACACCTTC. It specifies CSVEVGQGANYGYTF.

The rearrangement links TRBV12-3 or TRBV12-4 to TRBJ2-1, with D tentatively TRBD2 (5 bases). Trimming stripped 1 base from V and 4 bases from J, with 5 bases between. The CDR3 has 13 amino acids. In DNA form, the CDR3 reads TGTGCCAGCAGTTTAGGGGAGTACAATGAGCAGTTCTTC. It is translated as CASSLGEYNEQFF.

This clone came up a few times. CDR3 sequence reads: CASSRGGLIDEQYF. The CDR3 DNA sequence: TGTGCCAGCAGCCGGGGGGGGCTTATCGACGAGCAGTACTTC. The chain carries TRBV7-8 and TRBJ2-7; 8 bases align to TRBD2. The CDR3 extends over 14 amino acids. V shed 5 bases and J 5 bases; nucleotides not matched to a gene: 8. Germline CDR1 and CDR2: SGHVS and FQNEAQ.

This rearrangement joins TRBV12-5 to TRBJ2-1; no clear D gene. This CDR3 region has 9 residues. Trimming removed 8 bases from V and 14 bases from J, with 10 bases in between. Germline V gives CDR1 LGHNT, CDR2 FRNRAP. The CDR3, as DNA: TGTGCTAGTCCGGGCTTAAAGTTCTTC. Its translation is CASPGLKFF.

The rearrangement joins TRBV5-6 to TRBJ1-2, with TRBD1 matching 10 bases. The germline CDR1 and CDR2 sequences are SGHDT and YYEEEE. V shed 7 bases and J 7 bases; nucleotides not matched to a gene: 7. The CDR3 length is 13 residues. The CDR3 protein is CASCSDRGSGYTF. In DNA form, the CDR3 reads TGTGCCAGCTGTTCGGACAGGGGGAGTGGCTACACCTTC.

The V and J genes are TRBV5-1 and TRBJ1-2, with D unresolved. Trimming stripped 4 bases from V and 4 bases from J, with 5 bases between. Germline-derived CDR1 and CDR2 are SGHRS and YFSETQ. There are 11 residues in the CDR3. The CDR3 here is CASSGSYGYTF. Written as DNA, the CDR3 is TGCGCCAGCAGCGGAAGCTATGGCTACACCTTC.